The T cell receptor (beta chain) under discussion was sequenced for a study of blood T cell repertoires in COVID-19. The overall study: The United States, Italy and Spain provided the acute and convalescent COVID-19 samples. Nucleic acid was either cDNA or gDNA, and it came from T cells, B-cell-depleted T cells, or PBMCs.

In the authors' methods: The authors estimated nucleated cell counts from reference gene primer amplification. The data were produced by immunoSEQ multiplex PCR, yet TCRdb's version contains in-frame clones alone and is incomplete. V and J calls and clone size are those listed in that table; D and trimming were worked out from the DNA. The sample has 6,500 to 8,000 clones, 86% seen once; the top ten hold under 10%. The CDR3 has 16 residues. Trimming pared 1 base from V and 2 bases from J, leaving 12 bases between. Germline V gives CDR1 LGHDT, CDR2 YNNKEL (reference sequence). The receptor was derived from a human donor with active COVID-19. The donor label of this sample is uncertain. Material: peripheral blood. This chain connects TRBV3-1 (or the pseudogene TRBV3-2) to TRBJ1-3; D is unresolved. The CDR3: CASSQVYTAAGNTIYF. The CDR3 coding sequence is TGTGCCAGCAGCCAAGTCTATACCGCTGCTGGAAACACCATATATTTT.